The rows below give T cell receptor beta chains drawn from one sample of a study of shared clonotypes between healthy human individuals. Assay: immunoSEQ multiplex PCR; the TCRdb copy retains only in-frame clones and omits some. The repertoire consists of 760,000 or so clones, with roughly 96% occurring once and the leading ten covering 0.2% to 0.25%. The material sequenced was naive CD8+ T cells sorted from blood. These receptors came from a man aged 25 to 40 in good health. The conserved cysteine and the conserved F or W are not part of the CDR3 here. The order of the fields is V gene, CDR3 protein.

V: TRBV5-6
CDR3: ASSEEPGLPTDTQY

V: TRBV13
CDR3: ASSGTQGNTIY

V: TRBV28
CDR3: ASSRRTGGHIFLTYEQY

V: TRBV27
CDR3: ASSNEDSTDTQY

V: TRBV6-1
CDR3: ASKRGRDYEQY

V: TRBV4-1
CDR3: ASSQDHAGATDTQY

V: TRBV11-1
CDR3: ASSPGTSGDQETQY

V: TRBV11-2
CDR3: ASSSRQTSGILHETQY

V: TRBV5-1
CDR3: ASSFTGLAVSPSNEQF

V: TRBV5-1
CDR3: ASRPGTGGLENIQY

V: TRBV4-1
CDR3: ASSQDLGQTYYGYT

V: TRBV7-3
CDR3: ASSPSAGELF

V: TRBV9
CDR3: ASSVATGTDTEAF

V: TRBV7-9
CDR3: ASSDTGNTEAF

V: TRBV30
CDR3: AWTPAESRPGNTIY

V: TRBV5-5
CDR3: ASSLTVAPGYEQY

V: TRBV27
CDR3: ASSPEGGRNQPQH

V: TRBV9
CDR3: ASSAYHNEQF

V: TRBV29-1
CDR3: SVEVISVGNTGELF

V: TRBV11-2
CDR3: ASSLFRANTGELF

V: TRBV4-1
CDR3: ASSQDAGPRGQPQH

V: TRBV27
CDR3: ASSPSGSTYEQY

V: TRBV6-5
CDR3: ASSYSYNTEAF

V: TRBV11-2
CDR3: ASSLTGPYEQY

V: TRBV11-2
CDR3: ASSQTGATQPQH

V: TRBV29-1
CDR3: SVWTEMTQY

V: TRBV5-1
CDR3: ASSLREGLYNEQF

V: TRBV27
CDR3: ASSYTDSASYEQY

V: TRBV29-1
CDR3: SVEGTSGSSYNEQF

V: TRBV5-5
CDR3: ASSFGGAYEQY

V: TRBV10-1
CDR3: ASSEATGTSFEQY

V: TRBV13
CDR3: ASSKERVSSYNEQF

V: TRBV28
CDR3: ASSSPGQDYEQY

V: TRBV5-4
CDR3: ASSSMFEGIRYEQY

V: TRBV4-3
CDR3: ASSQDLERATDTQY

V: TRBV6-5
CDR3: ASEGLNTEAF

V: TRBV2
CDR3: ASSEGGYEQY

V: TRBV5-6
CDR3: ASSLYWDKNTEAF

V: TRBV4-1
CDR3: ASSQALGPQH

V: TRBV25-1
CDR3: ASGRSTGELF

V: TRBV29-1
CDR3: SVESGYNEQF

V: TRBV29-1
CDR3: RALSSYNEQF

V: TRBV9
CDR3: ASSPSGDMNTEAF

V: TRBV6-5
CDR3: ASSYNGGAYEQY

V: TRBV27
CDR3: ASRDRGRGQPQH

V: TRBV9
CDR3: ASSVGAGLAYEQY

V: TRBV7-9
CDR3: ASETGIYNEQF

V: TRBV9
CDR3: ASSVGEAGGLRETQY

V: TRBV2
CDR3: ASSVEPREGWTDTQY